This T cell receptor (beta chain) appears in the sequencing data of a study of blood T cell repertoires in COVID-19. On the study more broadly: The analysed material was cDNA or gDNA that came from T cells, B-cell-depleted T cells, or PBMCs.

Germline V gene sequence: CDR1 MNHEY, CDR2 SVGAGI. The ends were cut back, 7 bases at V and 7 bases at J, with 20 bases in the middle. This CDR3 is built from 15 residues. Sequencing used immunoSEQ multiplex PCR; TCRdb keeps in-frame clones, though not all of them. This sample has under 250,000 clones, with approximately 89% found just once. This chain uses TRBV6-5 with TRBJ2-1, with TRBD2 as a possible D gene (7 bases). What was sequenced was peripheral blood. This TCR came from a woman between 40 and 55 years old with acute or convalescent COVID-19. The CDR3 coding sequence is TGTGCCAGCACCAAGACGGGGGGCTCTGGGAATGAGCAGTTCTTC. Its protein is CASTKTGGSGNEQFF.